These T cell receptor beta chains were read from a single sample in a study of cytomegalovirus exposure and HLA in healthy donors. Some clones are missing from TCRdb's copy, which holds only in-frame ones; the method was immunoSEQ multiplex PCR. The data contain roughly 100,000 clones, 82% of them singletons. The sequenced sample was PBMCs. Receptors originate from a man over 45 in good health and CMV-seronegative. Both conserved end residues are part of each CDR3. A D gene is named only where the DNA matches it firmly.

j_call v_call d_call cdr3_nt cdr3_aa
TRBJ2-2 TRBV6-1 TRBD2 TGTGCCAGCAGTGAAGAGGTTAGCGGGAAAAAAACCGGGGAGCTGTTTTTT CASSEEVSGKKTGELFF
TRBJ1-1 TRBV6-4 . TGTGCCAGCAGTGTCGGGGGTTGGAGCACTGAAGCTTTCTTT CASSVGGWSTEAFF
TRBJ2-7 TRBV7-2 . TGTGCCAGCAGCCGATCGGGTTCATACGAGCAGTACTTC CASSRSGSYEQYF
TRBJ1-1 TRBV7-2 . TGTGCCAGCAGCTTTAGCGACACTGAAGCTTTCTTT CASSFSDTEAFF
TRBJ2-4 TRBV5-1 . TGCGCCAGCAGCTTGGAGGGCGGGGTAGCCAAAAACATTCAGTACTTC CASSLEGGVAKNIQYF
TRBJ2-1 TRBV11-2 . TGTGCCAGCAGCCCCCCGGGACTTAGCTCCTACAATGAGCAGTTCTTC CASSPPGLSSYNEQFF
TRBJ2-1 TRBV5-1 . TGCGCCAGCAGCTCTTTTACAGGGTTCAGTAATGAGCAGTTCTTC CASSSFTGFSNEQFF
TRBJ2-1 TRBV11-1 TRBD1 TGTGCCAGCAGCCGACGGGGACAGGGTGGGTACTATGAGCAGTTCTTC CASSRRGQGGYYEQFF
TRBJ1-2 TRBV9 . TGTGCCAGCAGCGCCGGACAGCTTCAGGCTAGTGGCTACACCTTC CASSAGQLQASGYTF
TRBJ1-1 TRBV15 TRBD1 TGTGCCACCAGCAGTCAATGGACAGGGGTAATGAACACTGAAGCTTTCTTT CATSSQWTGVMNTEAFF
TRBJ1-1 TRBV9 . TGTGCCAGCAGCGTAGATTCCGGGGTCAGTGTTTCCAAAGAAGCTTTCTTT CASSVDSGVSVSKEAFF
TRBJ1-3 TRBV1 . TGCACCAGCAGCCAAGACTGGACAGATCATGGAAACACCACATATTTT CTSSQDWTDHGNTTYF
TRBJ1-5 TRBV2 . TGTGCCAGCAGTGAAGAAGGAGGACGGCTCAATCAGCCCCAGCATTTT CASSEEGGRLNQPQHF
TRBJ2-2 TRBV9 . TGTGCCAGCAGCCCTCCGGGTGGGGAGCTGTTTTTT CASSPPGGELFF
TRBJ1-2 TRBV4-1 TRBD1 TGCGCCAGCAGCCAGGACTTGGGACAGGGTTTGGGCTACACCTTC CASSQDLGQGLGYTF